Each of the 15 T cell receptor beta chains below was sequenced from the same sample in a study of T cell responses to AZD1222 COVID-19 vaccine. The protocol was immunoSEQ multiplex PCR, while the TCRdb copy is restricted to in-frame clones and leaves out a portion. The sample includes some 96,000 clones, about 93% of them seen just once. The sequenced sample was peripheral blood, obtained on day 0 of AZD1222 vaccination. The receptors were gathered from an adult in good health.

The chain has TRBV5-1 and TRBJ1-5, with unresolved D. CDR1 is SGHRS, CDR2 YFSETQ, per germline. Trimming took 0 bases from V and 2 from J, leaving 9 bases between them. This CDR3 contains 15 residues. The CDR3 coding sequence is TGCGCCAGCAGCTTGGAGGCGAGTGGCAATCAGCCCCAGCATTTT. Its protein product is CASSLEASGNQPQHF.

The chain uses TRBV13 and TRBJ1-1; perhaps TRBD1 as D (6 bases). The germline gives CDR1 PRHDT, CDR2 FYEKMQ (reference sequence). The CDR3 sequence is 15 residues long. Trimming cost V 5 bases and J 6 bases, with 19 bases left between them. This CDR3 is CASSGGGIHNAEAFF. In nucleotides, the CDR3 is TGTGCCAGCAGCGGGGGGGGCATACACAACGCTGAAGCTTTCTTT.

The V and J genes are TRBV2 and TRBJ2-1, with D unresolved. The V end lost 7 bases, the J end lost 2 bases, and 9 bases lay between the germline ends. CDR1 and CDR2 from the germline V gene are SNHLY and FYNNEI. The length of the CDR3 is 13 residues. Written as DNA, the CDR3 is TGTGCCAGCACTGGTCGGACCTACAATGAGCAGTTCTTC. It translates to CASTGRTYNEQFF.

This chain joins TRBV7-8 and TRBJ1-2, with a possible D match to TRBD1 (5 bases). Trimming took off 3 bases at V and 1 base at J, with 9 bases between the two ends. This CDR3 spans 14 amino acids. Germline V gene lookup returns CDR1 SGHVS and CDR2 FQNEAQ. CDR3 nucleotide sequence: TGTGCCAGCAGCTTCTACGGGGGTAACTATGGCTACACCTTC. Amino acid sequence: CASSFYGGNYGYTF.

The CDR3 coding sequence is TGTGCCAGCAGCCCCTCAAGGGGTAGCCCTGGGCAAGAGACCCAGTACTTC. This encodes CASSPSRGSPGQETQYF. The chain joins TRBV9 to TRBJ2-5, with a weak D call TRBD1 (5 bases). Germline CDR1 reads SGDLS; CDR2 reads YYNGEE. The CDR3 extends over 17 amino acids. Trimming left V 4 bases short and J 2 bases short, with 21 bases between.

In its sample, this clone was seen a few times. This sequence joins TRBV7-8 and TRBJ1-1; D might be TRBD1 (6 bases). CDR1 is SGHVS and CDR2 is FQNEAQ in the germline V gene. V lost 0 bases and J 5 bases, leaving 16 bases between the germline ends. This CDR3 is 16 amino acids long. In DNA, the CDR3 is TGTGCCAGCAGCTTAGCCCTAATACAGGGTGGGACTGAAGCTTTCTTT. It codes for CASSLALIQGGTEAFF.

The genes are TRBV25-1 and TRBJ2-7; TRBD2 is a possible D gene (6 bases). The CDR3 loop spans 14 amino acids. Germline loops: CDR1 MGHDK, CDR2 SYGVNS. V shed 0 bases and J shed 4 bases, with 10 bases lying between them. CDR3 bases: TGTGCCAGCAGTGAATATGGGGAGGTATACGAGCAGTACTTC. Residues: CASSEYGEVYEQYF.

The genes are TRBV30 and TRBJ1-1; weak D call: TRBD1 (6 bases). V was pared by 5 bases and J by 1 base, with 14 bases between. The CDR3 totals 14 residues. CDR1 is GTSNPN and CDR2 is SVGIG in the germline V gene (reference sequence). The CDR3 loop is CAWEQGPANTEAFF. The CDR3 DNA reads TGTGCCTGGGAACAGGGACCGGCGAACACTGAAGCTTTCTTT. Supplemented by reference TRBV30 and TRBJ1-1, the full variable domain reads SQTIHQWPATLVQPVGSPLSLECTVEGTSNPNLYWYRQAAGRGLQLLFYSVGIGQISSEVPQNLSASRPQDRQFILSSKKLLLSDSGFYLCAWEQGPANTEAFFGQGTRLTVV.

The CDR3 sequence: CATSREGGGSDEQYF. The CDR3, as DNA: TGTGCCACCAGCAGAGAGGGCGGGGGCAGTGACGAGCAGTACTTC. The chain combines TRBV15 with TRBJ2-7; possibly TRBD2 for D (7 bases). The CDR3 is made up of 15 amino acids. V was trimmed by 0 bases and J by 5 bases, leaving 14 bases between them. Germline lookup yields CDR1 LNHNV and CDR2 YYDKDF (reference sequence).

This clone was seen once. CDR3 in amino acids: CASQTGTNSPLHF. Here the CDR3 DNA reads TGTGCCAGCCAGACAGGAACTAATTCACCCCTCCACTTT. This chain joins TRBV2 and TRBJ1-6; tentatively, D is TRBD1 (6 bases). The ends were cut back, 8 bases at V and 6 bases at J, with 11 bases in the middle. The CDR3 has 13 amino acids. Germline V gene lookup returns CDR1 SNHLY and CDR2 FYNNEI.

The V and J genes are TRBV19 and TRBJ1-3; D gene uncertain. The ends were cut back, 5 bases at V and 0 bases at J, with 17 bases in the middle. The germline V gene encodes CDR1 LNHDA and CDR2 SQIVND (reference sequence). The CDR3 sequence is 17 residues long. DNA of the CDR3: TGTGCCAGTAGTGAAGTGGGCAGGCCGTACTCTGGAAACACCATATATTTT. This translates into CASSEVGRPYSGNTIYF.

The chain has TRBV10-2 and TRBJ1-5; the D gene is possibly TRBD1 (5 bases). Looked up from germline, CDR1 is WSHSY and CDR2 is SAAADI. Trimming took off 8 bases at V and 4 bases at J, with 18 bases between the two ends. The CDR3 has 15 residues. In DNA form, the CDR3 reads TGCGCCAGCGGCAGGGCGTGGGAGGGGAATCAGCCCCAGCATTTT. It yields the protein CASGRAWEGNQPQHF.

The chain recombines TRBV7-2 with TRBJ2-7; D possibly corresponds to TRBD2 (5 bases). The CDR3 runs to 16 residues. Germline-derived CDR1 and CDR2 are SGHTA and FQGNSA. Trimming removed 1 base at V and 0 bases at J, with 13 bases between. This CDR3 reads CASSLDEGESSYEQYF. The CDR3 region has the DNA TGTGCCAGCAGCTTAGATGAGGGAGAGAGCTCCTACGAGCAGTACTTC.

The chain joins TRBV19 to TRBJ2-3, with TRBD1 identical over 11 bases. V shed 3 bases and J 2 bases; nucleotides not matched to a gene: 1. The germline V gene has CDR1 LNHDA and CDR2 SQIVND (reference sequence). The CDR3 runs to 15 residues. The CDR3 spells CASSIGQGATDTQYF. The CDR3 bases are TGTGCCAGTAGTATCGGACAGGGGGCCACAGATACGCAGTATTTT.

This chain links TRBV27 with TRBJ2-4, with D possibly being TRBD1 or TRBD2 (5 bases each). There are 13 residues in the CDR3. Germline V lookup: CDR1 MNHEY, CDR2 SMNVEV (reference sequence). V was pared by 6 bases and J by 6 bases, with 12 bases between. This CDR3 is CASSHKRGNIQYF. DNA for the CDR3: TGTGCCAGCAGCCATAAGAGGGGAAACATTCAGTACTTC.